This is a list of T cell receptor beta chains from one sample in a study of post-analysis software for immune sequencing data. TCRdb reprocessed the PCR reads via MiXCR and lists one record per CDR3 protein. The sample shows approximately 570,000 distinct CDR3 sequences, roughly 46% of them seen only once. Sequenced: blood. The source is a girl aged 10-17 years with multiple sclerosis. Each CDR3 is given with its conserved first and last residue. D genes are given only for firm matches. Clone size is given for some rows only: seen once, a few or many times, or a class if the clone is expanded.

CDR3 length	D gene	clone size	J gene	V gene	CDR3 protein	CDR3 DNA
16	-	few	TRBJ1-1	TRBV27	CASAFTRTARNTEAFF	TGTGCCAGCGCCTTTACCAGGACAGCCCGAAACACTGAAGCTTTCTTT
13	-	-	TRBJ1-2	TRBV7-6	CASSLYGNYGYTF	TGTGCCAGCAGCTTATATGGGAACTATGGCTACACCTTC
15	-	few	TRBJ2-1	TRBV5-1	CASRGTGAPDNEQFF	TGCGCCAGCAGGGGAACGGGGGCCCCAGACAATGAGCAGTTCTTC
16	-	-	TRBJ2-1	TRBV29-1	CSVERVDRDSYNEQFF	TGCAGCGTTGAACGGGTAGACAGAGACTCCTACAATGAGCAGTTCTTC
16	TRBD1	-	TRBJ1-1	TRBV20-1	CSVGSGTGGVNTEAFF	TGCAGTGTTGGCTCTGGGACAGGGGGCGTTAACACTGAAGCTTTCTTT
14	-	-	TRBJ2-5	TRBV12-3/TRBV12-4	CASSSGRGQETQYF	TGTGCCAGCAGCTCCGGGCGGGGACAAGAGACCCAGTACTTC
13	TRBD1	few	TRBJ2-3	TRBV5-1	CASNTGGTDTQYF	TGCGCCAGTAACACAGGGGGGACAGATACGCAGTATTTT
17	-	few	TRBJ1-2	TRBV4-1	CASSQGLKPSKSRGYTF	TGCGCCAGCAGCCAAGGATTAAAGCCCTCAAAATCTAGAGGCTACACCTTC
15	-	-	TRBJ2-1	TRBV12-3/TRBV12-4	CASSPRGAVNNEQFF	TGTGCCAGCAGTCCCCGGGGGGCGGTAAACAATGAGCAGTTCTTC
15	TRBD2	-	TRBJ2-3	TRBV12-3/TRBV12-4	CASRRTSAITDTQYF	TGTGCCAGCAGACGGACTAGCGCGATAACAGATACGCAGTATTTT
17	-	-	TRBJ2-6	TRBV29-1	CSVGRLGGKAGANVLTF	TGCAGCGTTGGCAGGCTTGGTGGGAAAGCTGGGGCCAACGTCCTGACTTTC
13	-	-	TRBJ1-2	TRBV29-1	CSVGIGKWYGYTF	TGCAGCGTCGGGATAGGGAAGTGGTATGGCTACACCTTC
12	-	few	TRBJ1-1	TRBV5-5	CASSPVGTEAFF	TGTGCCAGCAGCCCGGTGGGAACTGAAGCTTTCTTT
16	-	-	TRBJ1-1	TRBV7-2	CASSLDQGRVGAEAFF	TGTGCCAGCAGCTTAGATCAGGGTAGGGTGGGAGCTGAAGCTTTCTTT
15	TRBD1	-	TRBJ2-3	TRBV7-9	CASSADRAGTDTQYF	TGTGCCAGCAGCGCAGACAGGGCCGGCACAGATACGCAGTATTTT
13	-	-	TRBJ1-6	TRBV14	CASSQAPAQPPHF	TGTGCCAGCAGCCAAGCCCCTGCCCAACCCCCCCACTTT
12	-	-	TRBJ2-4	TRBV5-1	CASSSKPQVQYF	TGCGCCAGCAGCTCAAAGCCTCAAGTTCAGTACTTC
14	-	once	TRBJ2-7	TRBV5-1	CASSSRSKGGEQYF	TGCGCCAGCAGCTCCCGATCAAAGGGGGGGGAGCAGTACTTC
18	TRBD2	-	TRBJ2-1	TRBV7-9	CASSILNPGLAGPTELFF	TGTGCCAGCAGCATCTTAAACCCGGGACTAGCGGGCCCAACTGAGCTGTTCTTC
12	-	few	TRBJ2-1	TRBV7-8	CASSFGVNEQFF	TGTGCCAGCAGCTTTGGGGTCAATGAGCAGTTCTTC
14	-	-	TRBJ2-7	TRBV12-3/TRBV12-4	CASSFRVTDYEQYF	TGTGCCAGCAGTTTCCGAGTGACGGACTACGAGCAGTACTTC
16	-	-	TRBJ1-4	TRBV5-1	CASSLGLGRFNEKLFF	TGCGCCAGCAGCTTGGGCCTCGGGAGATTTAATGAAAAACTGTTTTTT
12	-	few	TRBJ2-7	TRBV3-1	CASSSLMGEQYF	TGTGCCAGCAGCTCCCTCATGGGCGAGCAGTACTTC
15	TRBD1	few	TRBJ2-7	TRBV12-3/TRBV12-4	CASSLTGTGGYEQYF	TGTGCCAGCAGTTTGACTGGGACAGGGGGCTACGAGCAGTACTTC